Reported below is one TCR beta chain. With template switching, a universal primer site was added, and the cDNA carried unique molecular identifiers. Using its own MiXCR run on the 5' RACE reads, TCRdb lists one record per CDR3 protein. Here the sample spans some 1,700,000 distinct CDR3 sequences, around 33% being singletons. The data were taken from a study of identical twins. V was trimmed by 4 bases and J by 0 bases, leaving 8 bases between them. The germline gives CDR1 ENHRY, CDR2 SYGVKD. The CDR3 contains 14 residues. All donors comprised healthy Caucasians. Sequenced input: cord blood. The genes are TRBV10-3 and TRBJ2-3; D not resolved. This TCR derives from a newborn girl in good health. CDR3 sequence reads: CAISGAFSTDTQYF. CDR3 bases: TGTGCCATCAGTGGTGCCTTTAGCACAGATACGCAGTATTTT.